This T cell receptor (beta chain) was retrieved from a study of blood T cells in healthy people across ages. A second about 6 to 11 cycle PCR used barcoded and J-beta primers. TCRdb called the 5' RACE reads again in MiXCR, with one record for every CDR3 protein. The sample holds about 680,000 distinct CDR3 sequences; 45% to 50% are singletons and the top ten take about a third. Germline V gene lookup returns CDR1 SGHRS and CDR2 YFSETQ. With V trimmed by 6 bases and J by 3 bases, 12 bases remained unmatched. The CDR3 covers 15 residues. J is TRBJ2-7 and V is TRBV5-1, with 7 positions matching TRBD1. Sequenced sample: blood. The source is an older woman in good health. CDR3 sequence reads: CASKNQEAGGYEQYF. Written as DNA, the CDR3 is TGCGCCAGCAAAAACCAAGAGGCAGGGGGCTACGAGCAGTACTTC. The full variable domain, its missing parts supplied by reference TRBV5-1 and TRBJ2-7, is KAGVTQTPRYLIKTRGQQVTLSCSPISGHRSVSWYQQTPGQGLQFLFEYFSETQRNKGNFPGRFSGRQFSNSRSEMNVSTLELGDSALYLCASKNQEAGGYEQYFGPGTRLTVT.